This record covers a single TCR beta chain. The sample belongs to a study of immune characterization of retroperitoneal liposarcoma. TCRdb recomputed calls from the PCR reads with MiXCR, one row per CDR3 protein. The sample records some 8,200 distinct CDR3 sequences, just over 40% being singletons. Trimming pared 3 bases from V and 0 bases from J, leaving 15 bases between. This CDR3 has 17 amino acids. The V gene's germline CDR1 is SGHVS and CDR2 FQNEAQ. This receptor was identified in a male donor with retroperitoneal liposarcoma. The sequencing sample was made of tumor tissue. V and J are TRBV7-8 and TRBJ1-5; D not resolved. The CDR3 loop reads CASSFSPGSPSNQPQHF. In DNA, the CDR3 is TGTGCCAGCAGCTTCTCGCCGGGTTCCCCTAGCAATCAGCCCCAGCATTTT.